This T cell receptor (beta chain) was recorded in a study of control samples from healthy donors and cancer patients. Assay: immunoSEQ multiplex PCR; the TCRdb copy retains only in-frame clones and omits some. The profile shows approximately 86,000 clones, 85% to 95% of them singletons. Sequencing was carried out using blood. This receptor was taken from a woman younger than 45 in good health.

CDR3 DNA sequence: TGTGCCAGCAACAACCGTAGACTAGCAACAGATACGCAGTATTTT. Its protein product is CASNNRRLATDTQYF. This chain uses TRBV6-5 with TRBJ2-3; the match to TRBD2 covers 7 bases. This CDR3 spans 15 amino acids. The germline gives CDR1 MNHEY, CDR2 SVGAGI. V lost 7 bases to trimming and J lost 3 bases; unmatched junction nucleotides: 10.